This TCR beta chain was observed in a study of T cell responses to AZD1222 COVID-19 vaccine. The CDR3 has 13 amino acids. Germline V gene data show CDR1 as SQVTM and CDR2 as ANQGSEA. After removal of 7 bases from V and 3 bases from J, the junction contained 8 bases not matched to a gene. The study, taken as a whole, reports: Close to half of spike-specific TCRs reportedly recognize unmutated variant regions. CD4 TCRs associated with vaccination spanned spike, dominating at 160-218 and 743-854. Mostly white British, mostly female donors; authors suggested clonal diversity may be underestimated.

TCRdb keeps only in-frame clones here, not all; method: immunoSEQ multiplex PCR. The table records roughly 120,000 clones, roughly 87% of them present only once. A remark on this clone: The antigen is not known.

The V call is TRBV29-1, the J call TRBJ1-1; TRBD1 agrees at 7 bases. The sequenced sample was peripheral blood, obtained on day 0 of AZD1222 vaccination. The receptor's source is an adult in good health. The chain's CDR3 is CSGRQGRDTEAFF. The CDR3 region has the DNA TGCAGCGGTAGACAGGGTCGGGACACTGAAGCTTTCTTT.